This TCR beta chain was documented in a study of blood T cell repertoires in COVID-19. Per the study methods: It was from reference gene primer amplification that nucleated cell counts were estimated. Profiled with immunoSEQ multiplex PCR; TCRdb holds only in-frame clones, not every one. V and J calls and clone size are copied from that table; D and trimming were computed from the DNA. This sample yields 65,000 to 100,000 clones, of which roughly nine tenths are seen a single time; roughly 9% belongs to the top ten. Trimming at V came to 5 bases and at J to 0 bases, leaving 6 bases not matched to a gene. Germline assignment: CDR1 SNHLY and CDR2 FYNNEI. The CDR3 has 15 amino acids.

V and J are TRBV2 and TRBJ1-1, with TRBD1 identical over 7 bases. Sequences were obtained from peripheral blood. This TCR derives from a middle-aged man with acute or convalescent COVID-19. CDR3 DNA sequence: TGTGCCAGCAGTAAACGACAGGGCGTGAACACTGAAGCTTTCTTT. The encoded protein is CASSKRQGVNTEAFF. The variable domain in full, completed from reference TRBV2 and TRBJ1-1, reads EPEVTQTPSHQVTQMGQEVILRCVPISNHLYFYWYRQILGQKVEFLVSFYNNEISEKSEIFDDQFSVERPDGSNFTLKIRSTKLEDSAMYFCASSKRQGVNTEAFFGQGTRLTVV.